Below, 14 T cell receptor beta chains from the same sample are listed, as sequenced in a study of long-term antiretroviral therapy in people with HIV. Researchers ran immunoSEQ v3.0 at survey level. Data came from immunoSEQ multiplex PCR; TCRdb stores just in-frame clones and leaves some out. The repertoire includes roughly 28,000 clones, 80% of them detected once, and approximately 7.8% sits in the top ten. Source: unsorted PBMCs, taken 0.3 years after starting antiretroviral therapy. These receptors were taken from a middle-aged man with HIV.

The chain has TRBV29-1 and TRBJ1-2; no definite D call. Trimming removed 2 bases from V and 0 bases from J, with 4 bases in between. The germline V gene encodes CDR1 SQVTM and CDR2 ANQGSEA. This CDR3 contains 12 residues. The CDR3 DNA is TGCAGCGTTGAAAAGACTAACTATGGCTACACCTTC. Its protein product is CSVEKTNYGYTF.

The J gene is TRBJ2-5, the V gene TRBV7-9; D remains unclear. Between the trimmed V and J ends, which lost 1 base and 4 bases, there was a span of 13 bases. The CDR3 covers 15 residues. Per germline, CDR1 SEHNR and CDR2 FQNEAQ (reference sequence). The CDR3 spells CASSLVRLSGETQYF. The CDR3, as DNA: TGTGCCAGCAGCTTAGTAAGGTTGTCAGGAGAGACCCAGTACTTC.

The chain links TRBV7-9 to TRBJ2-2; D gene unclear. With 4 bases removed from V and 7 bases from J, the gap between germline ends came to 13 bases. The germline V gene encodes CDR1 SEHNR and CDR2 FQNEAQ (reference sequence). This CDR3 is built from 14 residues. CDR3 coding DNA: TGTGCCAGCAGCTCGTGGCGACAACTCGGGGAGCTGTTTTTT. This gives the protein CASSSWRQLGELFF.

The J gene is TRBJ1-3, the V gene TRBV2, with D unresolved. The germline V and J ends were trimmed by 3 bases and 0 bases, with 15 bases remaining between them. This CDR3 region has 17 residues. The V gene's germline CDR1 is SNHLY and CDR2 FYNNEI. The CDR3 spells CASSDMLEGLSGNTIYF. The CDR3 DNA sequence: TGTGCCAGCAGTGATATGTTGGAGGGCCTCTCTGGAAACACCATATATTTT.

V is TRBV7-9 and J is TRBJ2-5, with 7 positions matching TRBD1. Trimming cost V 1 base and J 1 base; bases outside gene matches: 6. The germline gives CDR1 SEHNR, CDR2 FQNEAQ (reference sequence). This CDR3 has 16 amino acids. CDR3 protein: CASSLDAQGLQETQYF. In DNA form, the CDR3 reads TGTGCCAGCAGCTTAGACGCACAGGGGCTCCAAGAGACCCAGTACTTC.

The chain recombines TRBV28 with TRBJ2-7; D is undetermined. V lost 8 bases to trimming and J lost 2 bases, with 4 bases between them. The CDR3 contains 10 residues. Germline CDR1 MDHEN, CDR2 SYDVKM. The CDR3, as DNA: TGTGCCAGCGGGACCTACGAGCAGTACTTC. It yields the protein CASGTYEQYF.

The chain combines TRBV6-4 with TRBJ2-1, with D possibly being TRBD1 or TRBD2 (5 bases each). The CDR3 covers 13 residues. Looked up from germline, CDR1 is MRHNA and CDR2 is SNTAGT. V was clipped by 3 bases and J by 10 bases, with 13 bases between them. The CDR3: CASSEIVRGEQFF. The CDR3 region has the DNA TGTGCCAGCAGTGAGATTGTGAGGGGCGAGCAGTTCTTC.

The chain combines TRBV28 with TRBJ2-1; D remains unclear. CDR3 length: 11 amino acids. The V end was cut by 2 bases, the J end by 12 bases, with 8 bases between. Germline V gene lookup returns CDR1 MDHEN and CDR2 SYDVKM. CDR3 DNA: TGTGCCAGCAGTTTAGGGCTCGTGCAGTTCTTC. Its protein is CASSLGLVQFF.

The chain is built from TRBV6-5 and TRBJ1-2; D is perhaps TRBD1 (6 bases). The CDR3 covers 15 residues. Trimming removed 10 bases from V and 1 base from J, with 19 bases in between. Germline loops: CDR1 MNHEY, CDR2 SVGAGI. The CDR3: CATASRGRGNYGYTF. As DNA, the CDR3 is TGTGCCACCGCGTCTCGGGGCAGGGGTAACTATGGCTACACCTTC.

This sequence joins TRBV14 and TRBJ1-2, with D perhaps TRBD1 (6 bases). CDR1 SGHDN and CDR2 FVKESK come from the germline V gene. The CDR3 spans 15 residues. Between the trimmed V and J ends, which lost 0 bases and 6 bases, there was a span of 14 bases. The CDR3, as DNA: TGTGCCAGCAGCCAAGATTGGCCCAGGACAGATGGCTACACCTTC. Its translation: CASSQDWPRTDGYTF.

The chain has TRBV7-2 and TRBJ2-5, with D unclear. The germline gives CDR1 SGHTA, CDR2 FQGNSA. The CDR3 is 11 amino acids. V gave up 2 bases and J gave up 5 bases, with 3 bases separating them. CDR3: CASSLIETQYF. CDR3 DNA sequence: TGTGCCAGCAGCTTAATCGAGACCCAGTACTTC.

The rearrangement links TRBV7-9 to TRBJ1-2; tentative D call: TRBD1 (5 bases). Trimming shortened V by 1 base and J by 8 bases, and 17 bases separated the two germline ends. This CDR3 is built from 15 residues. Germline loops: CDR1 SEHNR, CDR2 FQNEAQ (reference sequence). Here the CDR3 DNA reads TGTGCCAGCAGCTTAGGCGGGACGGCTATTGGGGGCTACACCTTC. Encoded protein: CASSLGGTAIGGYTF.

DNA for the CDR3: TGTGCCAGCAGCTTTCGAGGTACGCAGTATTTT. Translating gives CASSFRGTQYF. The chain carries TRBV12-1 and TRBJ2-3; TRBD2, as called in the table, went unchecked against the DNA. TRBV12-1 is designated a pseudogene. CDR3 length equals 11 residues.

The rearrangement links TRBV19 to TRBJ1-2, with D perhaps TRBD1 (6 bases). Trimming stripped 1 base from V and 0 bases from J, with 15 bases between. CDR3 length: 17 amino acids. Germline V CDR1 and CDR2: LNHDA, SQIVND (reference sequence). The CDR3 sequence is CASSIVAGATTNYGYTF. The CDR3 DNA reads TGTGCCAGTAGTATAGTAGCAGGGGCAACAACTAACTATGGCTACACCTTC.